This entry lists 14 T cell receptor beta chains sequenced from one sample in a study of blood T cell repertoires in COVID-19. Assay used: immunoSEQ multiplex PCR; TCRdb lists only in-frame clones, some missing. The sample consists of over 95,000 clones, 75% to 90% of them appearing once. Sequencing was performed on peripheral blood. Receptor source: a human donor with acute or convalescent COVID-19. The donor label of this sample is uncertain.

The CDR3 spells CASSLFGGSYNEQFF. The CDR3, as DNA: TGTGCCAGCAGTTTATTCGGCGGCTCCTACAATGAGCAGTTCTTC. This chain uses TRBV27 with TRBJ2-1; unclear D gene. V dropped 1 base and J dropped 0 bases, with 7 bases sitting between them. The CDR3 totals 15 residues. CDR1 is MNHEY, CDR2 SMNVEV, per germline (reference sequence).

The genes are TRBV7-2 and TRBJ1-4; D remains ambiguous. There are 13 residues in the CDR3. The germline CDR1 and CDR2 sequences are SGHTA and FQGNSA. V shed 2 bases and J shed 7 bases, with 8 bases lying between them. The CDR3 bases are TGTGCCAGCAGCTTATACAGTTCTGAAAAACTGTTTTTT. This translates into CASSLYSSEKLFF. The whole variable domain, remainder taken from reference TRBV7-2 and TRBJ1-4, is GAGVSQSPSNKVTEKGKDVELRCDPISGHTALYWYRQSLGQGLEFLIYFQGNSAPDKSGLPSDRFSAERTGGSVSTLTIQRTQQEDSAVYLCASSLYSSEKLFFGSGTQLSVL.

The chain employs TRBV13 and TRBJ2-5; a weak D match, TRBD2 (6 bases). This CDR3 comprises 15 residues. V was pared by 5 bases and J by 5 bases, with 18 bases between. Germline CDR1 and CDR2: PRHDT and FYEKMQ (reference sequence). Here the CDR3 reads CASSVLRGARETQYF. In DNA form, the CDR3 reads TGTGCCAGCAGCGTTCTGCGGGGCGCAAGGGAGACCCAGTACTTC.

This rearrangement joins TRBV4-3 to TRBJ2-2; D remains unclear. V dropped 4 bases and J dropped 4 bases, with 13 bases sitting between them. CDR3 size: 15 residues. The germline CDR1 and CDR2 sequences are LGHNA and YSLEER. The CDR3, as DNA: TGCGCCAGCAGCCTTAGTCTGATTCGCACCGGGGAGCTGTTTTTT. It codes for CASSLSLIRTGELFF.

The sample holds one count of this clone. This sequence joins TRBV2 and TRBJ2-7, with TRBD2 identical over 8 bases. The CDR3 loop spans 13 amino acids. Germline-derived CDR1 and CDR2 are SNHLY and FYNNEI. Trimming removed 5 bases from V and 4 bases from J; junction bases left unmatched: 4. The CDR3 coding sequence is TGTGCCAGCAGTCGGGAGGGCTTTTACGAGCAGTACTTC. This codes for CASSREGFYEQYF.

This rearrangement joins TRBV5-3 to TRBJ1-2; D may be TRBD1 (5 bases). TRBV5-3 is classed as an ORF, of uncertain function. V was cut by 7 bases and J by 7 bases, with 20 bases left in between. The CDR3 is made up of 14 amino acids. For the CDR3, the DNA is TGTGCCAGACCCCGCCGTCCAGGGATCTGTGGCTACACCTTC. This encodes CARPRRPGICGYTF.

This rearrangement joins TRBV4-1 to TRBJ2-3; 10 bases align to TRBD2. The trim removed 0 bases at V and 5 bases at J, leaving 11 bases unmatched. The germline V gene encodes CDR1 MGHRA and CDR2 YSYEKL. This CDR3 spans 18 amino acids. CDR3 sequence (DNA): TGCGCCAGCAGCCAAGATCTCACTAGCGGGGACCTATTAGATACGCAGTATTTT. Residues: CASSQDLTSGDLLDTQYF.

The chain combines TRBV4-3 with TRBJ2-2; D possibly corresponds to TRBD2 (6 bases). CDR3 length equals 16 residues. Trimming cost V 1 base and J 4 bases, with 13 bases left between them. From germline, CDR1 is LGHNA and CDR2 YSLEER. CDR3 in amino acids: CASSQVEGGGTGELFF. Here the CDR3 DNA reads TGCGCCAGCAGCCAAGTCGAGGGAGGTGGCACCGGGGAGCTGTTTTTT.

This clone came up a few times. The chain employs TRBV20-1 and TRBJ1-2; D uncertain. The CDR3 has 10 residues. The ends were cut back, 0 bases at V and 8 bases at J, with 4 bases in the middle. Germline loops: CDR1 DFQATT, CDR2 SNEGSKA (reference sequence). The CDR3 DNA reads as TGCAGTGCTAGAGATTCAGGCTACACCTTC. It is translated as CSARDSGYTF.

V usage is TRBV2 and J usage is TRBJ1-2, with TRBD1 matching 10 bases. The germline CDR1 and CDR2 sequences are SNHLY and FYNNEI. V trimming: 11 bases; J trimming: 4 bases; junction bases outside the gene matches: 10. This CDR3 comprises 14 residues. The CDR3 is CAGTGERGTYGYTF. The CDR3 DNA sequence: TGTGCCGGGACAGGGGAGAGGGGAACCTATGGCTACACCTTC.

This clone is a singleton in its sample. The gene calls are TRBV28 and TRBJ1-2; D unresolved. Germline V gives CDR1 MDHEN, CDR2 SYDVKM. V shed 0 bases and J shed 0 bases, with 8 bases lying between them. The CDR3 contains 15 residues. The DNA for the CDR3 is TGTGCCAGCAGTTTATGGGCCAGGACTAACTATGGCTACACCTTC. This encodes CASSLWARTNYGYTF.

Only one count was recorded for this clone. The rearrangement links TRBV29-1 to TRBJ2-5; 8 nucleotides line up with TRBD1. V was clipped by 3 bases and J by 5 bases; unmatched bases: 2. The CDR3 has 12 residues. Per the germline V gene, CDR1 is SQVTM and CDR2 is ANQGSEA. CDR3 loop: CSVDRGRETQYF. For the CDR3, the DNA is TGCAGCGTTGACAGGGGGCGGGAGACCCAGTACTTC.

In nucleotides, the CDR3 is TGTGCCAGCAGCCGACAGGGCTCTAATGAAAAACTGTTTTTT. Translating gives CASSRQGSNEKLFF. The gene calls are TRBV3-1 (or the pseudogene TRBV3-2) and TRBJ1-4; 7 bases align to TRBD1. The CDR3 runs 14 residues. Germline V lookup: CDR1 LGHDT, CDR2 YNNKEL (reference sequence). V was pared by 4 bases and J by 3 bases, with 2 bases of the junction left unmatched.

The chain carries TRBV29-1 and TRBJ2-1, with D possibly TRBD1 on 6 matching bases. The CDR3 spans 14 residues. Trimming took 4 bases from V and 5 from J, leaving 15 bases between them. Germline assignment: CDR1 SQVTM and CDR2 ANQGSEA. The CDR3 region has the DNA TGCAGCGTTGTCCGGACAGTCAGAAACAATGAGCAGTTCTTC. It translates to CSVVRTVRNNEQFF.